The TCR beta chain under discussion was sequenced for a study of identical twins. Findings and caveats of the study: Sequences that were out-of-frame, alpha and twin-shared displayed an excess of low generation probability. In drawing conclusions, the study used cross-sectional statistical analysis and did not follow the same donors.

Template switching introduced a universal primer site, and the cDNA bore unique molecular identifiers. TCRdb processed the 5' RACE reads anew with MiXCR; each CDR3 protein has one entry. The sample holds some 710,000 distinct CDR3 sequences, roughly 6% seen once. This clonotype was recorded at least ten times. Antigen unknown. Germline-derived CDR1 and CDR2 are SQVTM and ANQGSEA. Trimming cost V 6 bases and J 0 bases, with 6 bases left between them. This CDR3 comprises 13 residues. The chain is built from TRBV29-1 and TRBJ2-6; weak D call: TRBD1 (5 bases). This TCR came from a man younger than 35 in good health. The specimen was naive T cells sorted from blood. CDR3 in amino acids: CSVGDSGANVLTF. The CDR3 coding sequence is TGCAGCGTAGGGGACTCTGGGGCCAACGTCCTGACTTTC.